This is a list of T cell receptor beta chains from one sample in a study of T cells after yellow fever vaccination. TCRdb re-analysed the 5' RACE reads in MiXCR, keeping a single row per CDR3 protein. This table has some 290,000 distinct CDR3 sequences, about 10% appearing once. The sequenced sample was CD4+ T cells sorted from PBMCs, obtained 45 days after the yellow fever booster vaccination. Receptors originate from a man between 18 and 35 years old who received the YFV17D yellow fever vaccine. Both conserved end residues are part of each CDR3. A D gene is named only where the DNA matches it firmly. The size entry is marked missing in some rows and otherwise reads once, few, many or a size class.

j_gene: TRBJ1-2; v_gene: TRBV7-2; abundance: NA; d_gene: NA; CDR3aa: CASSLASAGWSGYTF; CDR3nt: TGTGCCAGCAGCTTAGCGTCGGCGGGTTGGAGTGGCTACACCTTC
j_gene: TRBJ2-7; v_gene: TRBV12-3/TRBV12-4; abundance: NA; d_gene: NA; CDR3aa: CASMRGLGYEQYF; CDR3nt: TGTGCCAGCATGAGGGGCCTCGGCTACGAGCAGTACTTC
j_gene: TRBJ2-5; v_gene: TRBV24-1; abundance: NA; d_gene: TRBD1; CDR3aa: CATSDGTGETQYF; CDR3nt: TGTGCCACCAGTGATGGGACAGGGGAGACCCAGTACTTC
j_gene: TRBJ2-5; v_gene: TRBV7-9; abundance: few; d_gene: TRBD1; CDR3aa: CASTPGTGEETQYF; CDR3nt: TGTGCCAGCACCCCCGGGACAGGGGAAGAGACCCAGTACTTC
j_gene: TRBJ2-3; v_gene: TRBV27; abundance: NA; d_gene: TRBD1; CDR3aa: CASSFLGTGGADTQYF; CDR3nt: TGTGCCAGCAGTTTCCTTGGGACAGGGGGCGCGGATACGCAGTATTTT
j_gene: TRBJ1-4; v_gene: TRBV29-1; abundance: NA; d_gene: NA; CDR3aa: CSAERDDEKLFF; CDR3nt: TGCAGCGCCGAAAGGGACGATGAAAAACTGTTTTTT
j_gene: TRBJ1-5; v_gene: TRBV20-1; abundance: NA; d_gene: NA; CDR3aa: CSAPRTAASNQPQHF; CDR3nt: TGCAGTGCTCCACGGACAGCCGCGAGCAATCAGCCCCAGCATTTT
j_gene: TRBJ1-1; v_gene: TRBV28; abundance: few; d_gene: NA; CDR3aa: CASSPVGKMNTEAFF; CDR3nt: TGTGCCAGCAGTCCAGTTGGGAAGATGAACACTGAAGCTTTCTTT
j_gene: TRBJ1-6; v_gene: TRBV25-1; abundance: many; d_gene: NA; CDR3aa: CASSYTDNSPLHF; CDR3nt: TGTGCCAGCTCCTACACGGATAATTCACCCCTCCACTTT
j_gene: TRBJ2-2; v_gene: TRBV3-1; abundance: NA; d_gene: NA; CDR3aa: CASSPPYRGTGELFF; CDR3nt: TGTGCCAGCAGCCCCCCATATAGGGGCACCGGGGAGCTGTTTTTT
j_gene: TRBJ1-2; v_gene: TRBV6-2/TRBV6-3; abundance: few; d_gene: NA; CDR3aa: CASSYESFGGYTF; CDR3nt: TGTGCCAGCAGTTATGAAAGTTTCGGTGGCTACACCTTC
j_gene: TRBJ2-2; v_gene: TRBV5-4; abundance: few; d_gene: NA; CDR3aa: CASSWTGANTGELFF; CDR3nt: TGTGCCAGCAGTTGGACGGGGGCGAACACCGGGGAGCTGTTTTTT
j_gene: TRBJ1-2; v_gene: TRBV5-1; abundance: many; d_gene: NA; CDR3aa: CASSSGESAYGYTF; CDR3nt: TGCGCCAGCAGCTCCGGGGAGTCAGCCTATGGCTACACCTTC
j_gene: TRBJ2-7; v_gene: TRBV7-8; abundance: NA; d_gene: NA; CDR3aa: CASSPRDIIVHEQYF; CDR3nt: TGTGCCAGCAGCCCGCGGGACATAATAGTACACGAGCAGTACTTC
j_gene: TRBJ2-7; v_gene: TRBV4-3; abundance: NA; d_gene: TRBD2; CDR3aa: CASSQEWLAGEQYF; CDR3nt: TGCGCCAGCAGCCAAGAATGGCTAGCGGGGGAGCAGTACTTC